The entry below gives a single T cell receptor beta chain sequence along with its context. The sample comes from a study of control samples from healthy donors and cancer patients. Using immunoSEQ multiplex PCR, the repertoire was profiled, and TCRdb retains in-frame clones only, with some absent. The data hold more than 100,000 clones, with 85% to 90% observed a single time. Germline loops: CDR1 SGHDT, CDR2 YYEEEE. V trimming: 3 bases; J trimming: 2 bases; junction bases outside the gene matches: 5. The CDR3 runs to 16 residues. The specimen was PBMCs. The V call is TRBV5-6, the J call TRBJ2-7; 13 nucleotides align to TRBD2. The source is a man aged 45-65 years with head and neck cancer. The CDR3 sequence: CASSWGLAGRTYEQYF. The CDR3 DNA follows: TGTGCCAGCAGCTGGGGACTAGCGGGAAGGACCTACGAGCAGTACTTC.